This T cell receptor (beta chain) originates from a study of T cells of healthy individuals. This clonotype was detected only a few times. V lost 0 bases to trimming and J lost 2 bases; unmatched junction nucleotides: 19. Germline V gene lookup returns CDR1 MGHRA and CDR2 YSYEKL. This CDR3 has 20 amino acids. TCRdb ran MiXCR on the 5' RACE reads and lists one entry per CDR3 protein. Of tens of thousands of distinct CDR3 sequences listed, 15% to 20% were seen once; the top ten hold about 4.4%. The sequence was collected from a human donor in good health. This rearrangement joins TRBV4-1 to TRBJ2-7; 7 bases are a match to TRBD2. The CDR3 DNA follows: TGCGCCAGCAGCCAAGAATTCACCCCCGGACGAACGGGGGGTCCCTACGAGCAGTACTTC. Protein product: CASSQEFTPGRTGGPYEQYF.